Listed below are T cell receptor beta chains from one sample, sequenced in a study of blood T cell repertoires in COVID-19. Using immunoSEQ multiplex PCR, the repertoire was profiled, and TCRdb retains in-frame clones only, with some absent. The sample includes roughly 240,000 clones, roughly 85% of them seen just once. The sample consisted of peripheral blood. These receptors were taken from a man aged 45-60 years with COVID-19, enrolled during active disease. The CDR3 runs from the conserved cysteine through the conserved F or W. A D gene is named only where the DNA matches it firmly. Some rows have no size entry. The others give once, few or many, or a class for an expanded clone.

>NA|NA|TRBJ2-3|TRBV19
CASRIQGSFGTDTQYF
TGTGCCAGTAGGATACAGGGAAGTTTCGGCACAGATACGCAGTATTTT
>NA|NA|TRBJ2-7|TRBV10-3
CAISEKGVSYEQYF
TGTGCCATCAGTGAGAAGGGGGTTTCCTACGAGCAGTACTTC
>NA|NA|TRBJ2-7|TRBV10-3
CAISDQTTGRSYEQYF
TGTGCCATCAGTGACCAAACGACAGGGAGGTCCTACGAGCAGTACTTC
>NA|NA|TRBJ2-1|TRBV3-1/TRBV3-2
CASSQDHLGTNSYNEQFF
TGTGCCAGCAGCCAAGATCATTTGGGGACAAACTCCTACAATGAGCAGTTCTTC
>NA|NA|TRBJ2-2|TRBV19
CAASNANTGELFF
TGTGCCGCGAGCAACGCGAACACCGGGGAGCTGTTTTTT
>NA|NA|TRBJ1-2|TRBV27
CASSFRWSNYGYTF
TGTGCCAGCAGTTTTCGATGGAGTAACTATGGCTACACCTTC
>NA|NA|TRBJ2-3|TRBV7-6
CASSLDGGATDTQYF
TGTGCCAGCAGCTTAGATGGGGGGGCCACAGATACGCAGTATTTT
>few|TRBD1|TRBJ1-4|TRBV4-3
CASSQVPGQATNEKLFF
TGCGCCAGCAGCCAAGTTCCGGGACAGGCAACTAATGAAAAACTGTTTTTT
>NA|TRBD2|TRBJ2-1|TRBV19
CASTPRTGGYNEQFF
TGTGCCAGTACCCCTCGAACGGGGGGTTACAATGAGCAGTTCTTC
>NA|TRBD2|TRBJ2-7|TRBV4-2
CASSHLSSGDTYEQYF
TGTGCCAGCAGCCATCTCTCTAGCGGGGACACCTACGAGCAGTACTTC
>NA|TRBD1|TRBJ2-2|TRBV5-4
CASSKYKQGSNTGELFF
TGTGCCAGCAGCAAATATAAACAGGGGTCTAACACCGGGGAGCTGTTTTTT
>NA|NA|TRBJ2-1|TRBV5-4
CASSSTRPAQFF
TGTGCCAGCAGCTCGACTAGGCCCGCGCAGTTCTTC
>NA|NA|TRBJ1-2|TRBV3-1/TRBV3-2
CASSKGGGADGYTF
TGTGCCAGCAGCAAAGGGGGGGGCGCGGATGGCTACACCTTC
>NA|NA|TRBJ1-4|TRBV19
CASTRGQDEKLFF
TGTGCCAGTACCCGCGGGCAGGATGAAAAACTGTTTTTT
>NA|TRBD1|TRBJ1-5|TRBV5-1
CASSLEGTGYQPQHF
TGCGCCAGCAGCTTGGAAGGGACAGGTTATCAGCCCCAGCATTTT
>NA|NA|TRBJ2-1|TRBV5-8
CASSSGYRGYNEQFF
TGTGCCAGCAGCTCGGGATACCGGGGATACAATGAGCAGTTCTTC
>NA|TRBD1|TRBJ2-7|TRBV11-2
CASSFRQGSYEQYF
TGTGCCAGCAGCTTCCGACAGGGTAGCTACGAGCAGTACTTC
>NA|TRBD1|TRBJ1-1|TRBV30
CAWSGPGTGPTTEAFF
TGTGCCTGGAGTGGTCCCGGGACAGGGCCCACGACTGAAGCTTTCTTT
>NA|NA|TRBJ1-1|TRBV5-8
CASSLVVGQLNTEAFF
TGTGCCAGCAGCTTGGTAGTAGGACAGTTGAACACTGAAGCTTTCTTT
>NA|NA|TRBJ2-5|TRBV10-3
CAISTQGQETQYF
TGTGCCATCAGTACACAGGGACAAGAGACCCAGTACTTC
>NA|NA|TRBJ1-4|TRBV30
CAWSLTGLGEKLFF
TGTGCCTGGAGCTTAACAGGCCTTGGTGAAAAACTGTTTTTT
>NA|TRBD1|TRBJ1-1|TRBV5-1
CASSLAGGGYTEAFF
TGCGCCAGCAGCTTGGCAGGGGGCGGGTACACTGAAGCTTTCTTT
>NA|NA|TRBJ2-7|TRBV5-6
CASSLDQGYEQYF
TGTGCCAGCAGCTTGGACCAGGGCTACGAGCAGTACTTC
>once|NA|TRBJ2-7|TRBV9
CASSPEGGIAHEQYF
TGTGCCAGCAGCCCAGAAGGGGGTATCGCCCACGAGCAGTACTTC
>NA|NA|TRBJ1-2|TRBV12-3/TRBV12-4
CASSFVWADGYTF
TGTGCCAGCAGTTTTGTGTGGGCAGACGGCTACACCTTC
>NA|TRBD1|TRBJ1-2|TRBV12-3/TRBV12-4
CASTKPGQGRYTF
TGTGCCAGCACCAAACCGGGACAGGGACGCTACACCTTC
>NA|TRBD2|TRBJ2-5|TRBV9
CASSVGTSGGARVETQYF
TGTGCCAGCAGCGTAGGGACTAGCGGGGGTGCGCGGGTGGAGACCCAGTACTTC
>NA|TRBD2|TRBJ2-1|TRBV7-3
CASSSLSTSGGTYNEQFF
TGTGCCAGCAGCTCACTCTCGACTAGCGGGGGAACCTACAATGAGCAGTTCTTC
>NA|NA|TRBJ2-7|TRBV7-8
CASSLAGSSYEQYF
TGTGCCAGCAGCTTAGCGGGGAGCTCCTACGAGCAGTACTTC
>once|TRBD1|TRBJ2-4|TRBV29-1
CSVGPDRNIQYF
TGCAGCGTGGGCCCGGACAGGAACATTCAGTACTTC
>NA|TRBD1|TRBJ2-7|TRBV6-5
CASSSAGGIHYEQYF
TGTGCCAGCAGTTCAGCAGGGGGAATTCACTACGAGCAGTACTTC
>NA|NA|TRBJ1-5|TRBV2
CASTELGARGQPQHF
TGTGCCAGCACCGAGTTGGGGGCGCGAGGACAGCCCCAGCATTTT
>NA|TRBD2|TRBJ2-3|TRBV9
CASSVTPGGDTQYF
TGTGCCAGCAGCGTAACCCCCGGGGGGGATACGCAGTATTTT
>once|NA|TRBJ1-4|TRBV12-3/TRBV12-4
CASSQGGYEKLFF
TGTGCCAGCAGCCAGGGCGGTTATGAAAAACTGTTTTTT
>NA|NA|TRBJ2-1|TRBV10-3
CAISDRAGSSYNEQFF
TGTGCCATCAGTGATCGGGCGGGGAGCTCCTACAATGAGCAGTTCTTC
>NA|NA|TRBJ2-7|TRBV6-5
CASNPRDLRRYEQYF
TGTGCCAGCAACCCCCGGGACTTGAGGCGATACGAGCAGTACTTC
>NA|TRBD1|TRBJ1-2|TRBV4-3
CASSQLTGVDGYTF
TGCGCCAGCAGCCAATTAACAGGGGTAGATGGCTACACCTTC
>NA|NA|TRBJ2-3|TRBV9
CASSAEGGAWDTQYF
TGTGCCAGCAGCGCGGAAGGGGGGGCCTGGGATACGCAGTATTTT
>NA|NA|TRBJ2-1|TRBV5-1
CASSQTLRSYNEQFF
TGCGCCAGCAGTCAAACTTTGCGCTCCTACAATGAGCAGTTCTTC
>NA|TRBD1|TRBJ1-3|TRBV30
CAWSRGDSNSGNTIYF
TGTGCCTGGAGCCGCGGGGACAGCAACTCTGGAAACACCATATATTTT
>NA|NA|TRBJ2-1|TRBV3-1/TRBV3-2
CASSQNRNEQFF
TGTGCCAGCAGCCAAAATCGGAATGAGCAGTTCTTC
>NA|NA|TRBJ2-7|TRBV27
CASSLGGSSYEQYF
TGTGCCAGCAGTTTAGGGGGGAGCTCCTACGAGCAGTACTTC
>NA|TRBD1|TRBJ2-1|TRBV11-2
CASRRQLAGDRGRYNEQFF
TGTGCCAGCAGACGCCAGTTAGCAGGCGACAGGGGGCGTTACAATGAGCAGTTCTTC
>NA|NA|TRBJ2-5|TRBV4-1
CASSQTGTAGGYQETQYF
TGCGCCAGCAGCCAAACCGGGACAGCCGGGGGTTACCAAGAGACCCAGTACTTC
>few|TRBD1|TRBJ1-5|TRBV7-8
CASAGGRSNQPQHF
TGTGCCAGCGCAGGGGGCAGGAGCAATCAGCCCCAGCATTTT
>NA|TRBD1|TRBJ1-6|TRBV2
CASRPTGGMASPLHF
TGTGCCAGCAGGCCCACAGGGGGAATGGCTTCACCCCTCCACTTT
>NA|NA|TRBJ1-5|TRBV6-2/TRBV6-3
CASSVRGNQPQHF
TGTGCCAGCAGCGTTAGGGGAAATCAGCCCCAGCATTTT
>few|TRBD1|TRBJ1-1|TRBV10-3
CAISDVRTGLDTEAFF
TGTGCCATCAGTGATGTAAGGACAGGGTTGGACACTGAAGCTTTCTTT
>NA|NA|TRBJ1-2|TRBV9
CASSVVEGLGYGYTF
TGTGCCAGCAGCGTAGTGGAGGGACTAGGCTATGGCTACACCTTC
>NA|NA|TRBJ1-2|TRBV3-1/TRBV3-2
CASSQGSGQRLLYGYTF
TGTGCCAGCAGCCAAGGCTCTGGACAGCGTCTACTGTATGGCTACACCTTC
>NA|TRBD1|TRBJ1-2|TRBV6-5
CASTDRDLRGYTF
TGTGCCAGCACGGACAGGGATCTGAGGGGCTACACCTTC
>NA|TRBD1|TRBJ1-4|TRBV10-2
CASSGQGAGEKLFF
TGCGCCAGCAGTGGACAGGGGGCAGGTGAAAAACTGTTTTTT
>NA|TRBD1|TRBJ2-7|TRBV7-9
CASSSLRTGSHEQYF
TGTGCCAGCAGCTCCCTAAGGACAGGGAGCCACGAGCAGTACTTC
>NA|TRBD1|TRBJ1-1|TRBV9
CASSSIGQGGDTEAFF
TGTGCCAGCAGCTCTATCGGACAGGGGGGAGACACTGAAGCTTTCTTT
>NA|NA|TRBJ1-1|TRBV10-3
CAIRSGGGSTEAFF
TGTGCCATCAGGAGTGGGGGAGGGAGCACTGAAGCTTTCTTT
>many|NA|TRBJ1-3|TRBV10-1
CASRPDIHSGNTIYF
TGCGCCAGCAGACCGGACATCCACTCTGGAAACACCATATATTTT
>NA|NA|TRBJ1-4|TRBV6-2/TRBV6-3
CASSLQGREKLFF
TGTGCCAGCAGTCTACAGGGACGCGAAAAACTGTTTTTT
>NA|TRBD1|TRBJ1-1|TRBV7-7
CASSSAGQSNTEAFF
TGTGCTAGCAGCTCCGCGGGACAGTCGAACACTGAAGCTTTCTTT
>NA|TRBD1|TRBJ2-7|TRBV6-5
CASSYPGTGSEQYF
TGTGCCAGCAGTTACCCAGGGACAGGGAGCGAGCAGTACTTC